This section outlines one T cell receptor (beta chain) sequence together with its context. The antigen remains undetermined. The data are from a study of T-cell reconstitution after alpha-beta-depleted transplantation in children. Whole-study results and caveats: Surviving recipient T cells and thymic progenitors underlay high day-60 TCRbeta diversity in some patients. T-cell counts and diversity at one year following transplant were attributed mainly to newly produced T cells. About two months after transplant, alpha-beta T cells reportedly came from several hundred expanded graft clones.

Unique molecular identifiers were built into the TCRbeta library. TCRdb re-called the PCR reads through MiXCR, storing one row per CDR3 protein. The table records about 300,000 distinct CDR3 sequences, nearly 8% of them present only once. The CDR3 runs 19 residues. The germline V gene has CDR1 KGHSH and CDR2 LQKENI. V dropped 3 bases and J dropped 2; count of bases not matched to a gene: 16. The chain links TRBV18 to TRBJ1-5; 7 bases line up with TRBD1. The sequences come from peripheral blood, collected 360 days after TCRalphabeta/CD19-depleted stem cell transplant. The receptor's source is a female patient aged 2-9 years who had a stem cell transplant for Fanconi anemia, so the T cells may come from the graft donor. This CDR3 is CASSPGEDREGRGNQPQHF. Written as DNA, the CDR3 is TGTGCCAGCTCACCCGGAGAAGACAGGGAAGGACGGGGCAATCAGCCCCAGCATTTT.